A single sample is the source of the 29 T cell receptor beta chains below, sequenced in a study of blood T cell repertoires in COVID-19. This table comes from immunoSEQ multiplex PCR, and its TCRdb copy is limited to in-frame clones, with some not included. The sample lists roughly 570,000 clones, about 89% occurring once. Material for sequencing was peripheral blood. These receptors were obtained from a woman aged 45 to 65 with COVID-19, enrolled during active disease.

The chain joins TRBV19 to TRBJ2-1; 7 nucleotides match TRBD1. V lost 6 bases to trimming and J lost 9 bases; unmatched junction nucleotides: 8. This CDR3 region has 13 residues. Per germline, CDR1 LNHDA and CDR2 SQIVND (reference sequence). The CDR3 coding sequence is TGTGCCAGTAGGCGGTTATCAGGGGGTGAGCAGTTCTTC. It is translated as CASRRLSGGEQFF.

The chain uses TRBV28 and TRBJ2-6; D may be TRBD1 (6 bases). Trimming cost V 5 bases and J 4 bases, with 12 bases left between them. Germline V CDR1 and CDR2: MDHEN, SYDVKM. The CDR3 totals 15 residues. The CDR3 coding sequence is TGTGCCAGCAGTAAAACAGGGAACGGGGCCAACGTCCTGACTTTC. Its protein is CASSKTGNGANVLTF.

The chain carries TRBV2 and TRBJ2-5; a weak D match, TRBD2 (5 bases). The V gene's germline CDR1 is SNHLY and CDR2 FYNNEI. With 7 bases removed from V and 5 bases from J, the gap between germline ends came to 8 bases. The CDR3 loop spans 11 amino acids. The CDR3 here is CASTSGETQYF. In nucleotides, the CDR3 is TGTGCCAGCACTTCGGGGGAGACCCAGTACTTC.

J is TRBJ2-5 and V is TRBV27, with 8 bases matching TRBD2. Germline CDR1 MNHEY, CDR2 SMNVEV (reference sequence). This CDR3 has 17 amino acids. V gave up 3 bases and J gave up 4 bases; unmatched junction bases: 13. The CDR3 here is CASSFIGRGGEGETQYF. The DNA for the CDR3 is TGTGCCAGCAGTTTTATCGGCCGGGGGGGCGAGGGAGAGACCCAGTACTTC.

The chain uses TRBV11-1 and TRBJ1-3; D uncertain. Germline CDR1 is SGHAT and CDR2 is FQDESV (reference sequence). CDR3 size: 13 residues. V was cut by 3 bases and J by 7 bases, with 10 bases left in between. In DNA, the CDR3 is TGTGCCAGCAGCTTGGAGGGTCGGAACACCATATATTTT. Protein product: CASSLEGRNTIYF.

The chain is built from TRBV29-1 and TRBJ2-1, with a tentative D call TRBD1 (5 bases). Trimming pared 8 bases from V and 5 bases from J, leaving 16 bases between. The CDR3 spans 13 residues. Germline CDR1 is SQVTM and CDR2 is ANQGSEA. CDR3 in amino acids: CSSGAKMDNEQFF. Here the CDR3 DNA reads TGCAGCTCTGGGGCGAAAATGGACAATGAGCAGTTCTTC.

The chain carries TRBV28 and TRBJ1-1, with D maybe TRBD1 (5 bases). CDR1 is MDHEN and CDR2 is SYDVKM in the germline V gene. V dropped 3 bases and J dropped 0 bases, with 11 bases sitting between them. This CDR3 is built from 15 residues. CDR3 sequence (DNA): TGTGCCAGCAGTTTGGAAGGGGCTTTGAACACTGAAGCTTTCTTT. Protein: CASSLEGALNTEAFF.

The chain employs TRBV5-6 and TRBJ1-1; D may be TRBD1 (5 bases). CDR1 and CDR2 (germline): SGHDT, YYEEEE. V was shortened by 4 bases and J by 0 bases, with 19 bases between the two germline ends. The length of the CDR3 is 17 residues. CDR3 bases: TGTGCCAGCAGCAACGCCGCGGGCGGGGGGTTGAACACTGAAGCTTTCTTT. This sequence encodes CASSNAAGGGLNTEAFF.

This chain uses TRBV11-3 with TRBJ2-2; D perhaps matches TRBD1 (5 bases). The germline CDR1 and CDR2 sequences are SGHNT and YENEEA. The CDR3 extends over 15 amino acids. The ends were cut back, 1 base at V and 4 bases at J, with 10 bases in the middle. Written as DNA, the CDR3 is TGTGCCAGCAGCTTAGTAGGGGTCGGCACCGGGGAGCTGTTTTTT. This sequence encodes CASSLVGVGTGELFF.

This clone has a handful of counts. V usage is TRBV6-1 and J usage is TRBJ2-5, with TRBD2 as a possible D gene (6 bases). V dropped 2 bases and J dropped 2 bases, with 12 bases sitting between them. This CDR3 comprises 15 residues. From germline, CDR1 is MNHNS and CDR2 SASEGT. The chain's CDR3 is CASSEMRGRQETQYF. The DNA of the CDR3 is TGTGCCAGCAGTGAAATGCGGGGCAGACAAGAGACCCAGTACTTC.

The genes are TRBV2 and TRBJ2-3; no clear D gene. V gave up 3 bases and J gave up 1 base, with 5 bases separating them. This CDR3 is built from 13 residues. CDR1 and CDR2 (germline): SNHLY, FYNNEI. CDR3 protein: CASSDVGTDTQYF. In DNA form, the CDR3 reads TGTGCCAGCAGTGACGTAGGCACAGATACGCAGTATTTT.

CDR3 sequence (DNA): TGTGCCAGCAGCCCCGGGACAGGGGAATACTATGGCTACACCTTC. Translation gives CASSPGTGEYYGYTF. This chain uses TRBV3-1 (or the pseudogene TRBV3-2) with TRBJ1-2; 10 positions agree with TRBD1. Unmatched junction bases numbered 5, after V lost 4 bases and J lost 3 bases. The CDR3 totals 15 residues. Germline V CDR1 and CDR2: LGHDT, YNNKEL (reference sequence).

This chain connects TRBV2 to TRBJ1-6; 8 bases align to TRBD1. CDR1 is SNHLY and CDR2 is FYNNEI in the germline V gene. The CDR3 is 14 amino acids. V was clipped by 5 bases and J by 8 bases; unmatched bases: 5. The CDR3 sequence is CASSPGQVYSPLHF. CDR3 sequence (DNA): TGTGCCAGCAGTCCGGGACAGGTTTATTCACCCCTCCACTTT. Using reference TRBV2 and TRBJ1-6 for the parts outside the CDR3, the full variable domain is EPEVTQTPSHQVTQMGQEVILRCVPISNHLYFYWYRQILGQKVEFLVSFYNNEISEKSEIFDDQFSVERPDGSNFTLKIRSTKLEDSAMYFCASSPGQVYSPLHFGNGTRLTVT.

In this sample, this clone turned up a few times. The V call is TRBV28, the J call TRBJ1-1; D uncertain. This CDR3 contains 13 residues. The germline V and J ends were trimmed by 6 bases and 5 bases, with 13 bases remaining between them. Germline V gives CDR1 MDHEN, CDR2 SYDVKM. CDR3 residues: CASRTGVRTEAFF. The CDR3 nucleotides read TGTGCCAGCAGGACGGGAGTACGGACTGAAGCTTTCTTT.

The rearrangement links TRBV2 to TRBJ2-2; D might be TRBD1 (6 bases). The CDR3 extends over 14 amino acids. Germline CDR1 and CDR2: SNHLY and FYNNEI. The V end was cut by 9 bases, the J end by 2 bases, with 13 bases between. The CDR3 spells CARQGPANTGELFF. The CDR3, as DNA: TGTGCCAGACAGGGTCCCGCTAACACCGGGGAGCTGTTTTTT.

The chain joins TRBV30 to TRBJ2-7; maybe TRBD1 (7 bases). Germline lookup yields CDR1 GTSNPN and CDR2 SVGIG (reference sequence). Between the trimmed V and J ends, which lost 2 bases and 4 bases, there was a span of 15 bases. The CDR3 spans 14 residues. The CDR3 protein is CAWSRGGRGYEQYF. CDR3 nucleotide sequence: TGTGCCTGGAGTAGGGGAGGCAGGGGGTACGAGCAGTACTTC. The full variable domain, rest sourced from reference TRBV30 and TRBJ2-7, is SQTIHQWPATLVQPVGSPLSLECTVEGTSNPNLYWYRQAAGRGLQLLFYSVGIGQISSEVPQNLSASRPQDRQFILSSKKLLLSDSGFYLCAWSRGGRGYEQYFGPGTRLTVT.

This clone was counted a few times. V gene TRBV6-6 combines with J gene TRBJ2-7; the match to TRBD1 covers 7 bases. Germline CDR1 and CDR2: MNHNY and SVGAGI (reference sequence). Unmatched junction bases numbered 6, after V lost 4 bases and J lost 0 bases. This CDR3 contains 15 residues. The DNA for the CDR3 is TGTGCCAGCAGTTCAACGACAGGGAGCTCCTACGAGCAGTACTTC. This sequence encodes CASSSTTGSSYEQYF.

This sequence joins TRBV5-6 and TRBJ2-3; 7 bases map to TRBD2. The trim removed 3 bases at V and 1 base at J, leaving 5 bases unmatched. The germline V gene encodes CDR1 SGHDT and CDR2 YYEEEE. This CDR3 is 15 amino acids long. The CDR3: CASSYRGRGTDTQYF. CDR3 coding DNA: TGTGCCAGCAGCTATCGAGGGAGGGGCACAGATACGCAGTATTTT.

The chain recombines TRBV10-3 with TRBJ1-2; D possibly corresponds to TRBD1 (6 bases). CDR1 is ENHRY and CDR2 is SYGVKD in the germline V gene. The CDR3 is 13 amino acids. Trimming removed 7 bases at V and 2 bases at J, with 11 bases between. The DNA for the CDR3 is TGTGCCATCAACCGGGACAACAACTATGGCTACACCTTC. Translating gives CAINRDNNYGYTF.

The rearrangement uses TRBV14 and TRBJ2-3; 10 bases are shared with TRBD2. Germline CDR1 and CDR2: SGHDN and FVKESK. J was trimmed by 3 bases and V by 5 bases; bases with no gene match: 11. This CDR3 is built from 17 residues. The chain's CDR3 is CASSFRRSSGGTDTQYF. CDR3 nucleotides: TGTGCCAGCAGCTTTCGGAGGTCTAGCGGGGGTACAGATACGCAGTATTTT.

The chain joins TRBV27 to TRBJ1-6; D is undetermined. V was cut by 5 bases and J by 4 bases, with 12 bases left in between. The length of the CDR3 is 15 residues. Germline CDR1 reads MNHEY; CDR2 reads SMNVEV (reference sequence). CDR3 DNA sequence: TGTGCCAGCAGTCTGGACTTTTCTTATAATTCACCCCTCCACTTT. The encoded protein is CASSLDFSYNSPLHF.

This chain joins TRBV18 and TRBJ1-2; maybe TRBD1 (6 bases). Germline-derived CDR1 and CDR2 are KGHSH and LQKENI. This CDR3 contains 14 residues. V was shortened by 3 bases and J by 4 bases, with 12 bases between the two germline ends. CDR3 sequence: CASSPPTRGYGYTF. The CDR3 nucleotides read TGTGCCAGCTCACCTCCGACCAGGGGCTATGGCTACACCTTC. Looking up the rest from reference TRBV18 and TRBJ1-2 gives the full variable domain: NAGVMQNPRHLVRRRGQEARLRCSPMKGHSHVYWYRQLPEEGLKFMVYLQKENIIDESGMPKERFSAEFPKEGPSILRIQQVVRGDSAAYFCASSPPTRGYGYTFGSGTRLTVV.

The chain combines TRBV7-3 with TRBJ1-1; the D gene is possibly TRBD1 (6 bases). The ends were cut back, 5 bases at V and 2 bases at J, with 9 bases in the middle. The CDR3 is 13 amino acids. Germline CDR1 reads SGHTA; CDR2 reads FQGTGA. The CDR3 DNA sequence: TGTGCCAGCAGCCCGGACAGCAACACTGAAGCTTTCTTT. Encoded protein: CASSPDSNTEAFF.

The gene calls are TRBV12-3 or TRBV12-4 and TRBJ2-5, with TRBD2 as a possible D gene (6 bases). The V end was cut by 5 bases, the J end by 4 bases, with 11 bases between. This CDR3 comprises 13 residues. CDR3 nucleotide sequence: TGTGCCAGCAGTCGGGGGTTTAGAGAGACCCAGTACTTC. It translates to CASSRGFRETQYF.

V is TRBV6-1 and J is TRBJ1-1; 7 positions agree with TRBD1. The germline CDR1 and CDR2 sequences are MNHNS and SASEGT. The CDR3 loop spans 14 amino acids. J lost 5 bases, V lost 5 bases, and 8 bases had no gene match. The CDR3 DNA reads TGTGCCAGCAGTAAACAGGGGATGATAACTGAAGCTTTCTTT. Translating it yields CASSKQGMITEAFF.

The chain couples TRBV5-1 to TRBJ1-2; 7 bases map to TRBD1. The V and J ends lost 1 base and 5 bases, in that order; junction bases with no gene match: 8. Germline values: CDR1 SGHRS, CDR2 YFSETQ. This CDR3 spans 15 amino acids. The chain's CDR3 is CASSLSGGRGYGYTF. Written as DNA, the CDR3 is TGCGCCAGCAGCTTGTCAGGAGGCAGGGGGTATGGCTACACCTTC.

The chain uses TRBV7-9 and TRBJ2-1; 9 bases are a match to TRBD2. The J segment lost 10 bases and the V segment lost 2 bases, leaving 3 bases of the junction unmatched. CDR1 is SEHNR and CDR2 is FQNEAQ in the germline V gene (reference sequence). The CDR3 sequence is 13 residues long. Here the CDR3 reads CASSLLLAGEQFF. The CDR3 nucleotides are TGTGCCAGCAGCTTACTTCTAGCGGGGGAGCAGTTCTTC. Together with reference TRBV7-9 and TRBJ2-1, the CDR3 gives the full variable domain: DTGVSQNPRHKITKRGQNVTFRCDPISEHNRLYWYRQTLGQGPEFLTYFQNEAQLEKSRLLSDRFSAERPKGSFSTLEIQRTEQGDSAMYLCASSLLLAGEQFFGPGTRLTVL.

The chain couples TRBV30 to TRBJ2-1; D remains ambiguous. CDR1 GTSNPN and CDR2 SVGIG come from the germline V gene (reference sequence). V was shortened by 0 bases and J by 4 bases, with 4 bases between the two germline ends. The length of the CDR3 is 12 residues. The CDR3 here is CAWSVLYNEQFF. CDR3 DNA: TGTGCCTGGAGTGTACTTTACAATGAGCAGTTCTTC.

This clone was seen once. The chain recombines TRBV24-1 with TRBJ1-5; 7 bases match TRBD1. Unmatched junction bases numbered 6, after V lost 12 bases and J lost 5 bases. Germline CDR1 and CDR2: KGHDR and SFDVKD. The CDR3 sequence is 12 residues long. The CDR3 sequence: CAPDREDQPQHF. CDR3 coding DNA: TGTGCCCCCGACAGGGAGGATCAGCCCCAGCATTTT.